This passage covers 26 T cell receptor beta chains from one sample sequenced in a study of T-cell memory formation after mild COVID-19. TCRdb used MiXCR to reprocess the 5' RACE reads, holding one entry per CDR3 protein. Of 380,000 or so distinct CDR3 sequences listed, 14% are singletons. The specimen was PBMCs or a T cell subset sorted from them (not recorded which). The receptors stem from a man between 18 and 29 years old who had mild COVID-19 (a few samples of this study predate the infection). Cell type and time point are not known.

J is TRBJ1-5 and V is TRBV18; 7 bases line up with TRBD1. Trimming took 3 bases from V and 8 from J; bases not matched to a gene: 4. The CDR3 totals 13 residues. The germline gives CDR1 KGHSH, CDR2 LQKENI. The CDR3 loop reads CASSPTGSEPQHF. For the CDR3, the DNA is TGTGCCAGCTCACCGACAGGGTCCGAGCCCCAGCATTTT.

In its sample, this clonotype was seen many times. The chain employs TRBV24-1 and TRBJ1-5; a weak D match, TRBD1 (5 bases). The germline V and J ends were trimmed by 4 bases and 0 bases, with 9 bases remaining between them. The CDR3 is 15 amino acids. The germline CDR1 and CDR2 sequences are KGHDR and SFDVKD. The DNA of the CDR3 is TGTGCCACCAGTGAGTCAGGGCGTAGCAATCAGCCCCAGCATTTT. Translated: CATSESGRSNQPQHF.

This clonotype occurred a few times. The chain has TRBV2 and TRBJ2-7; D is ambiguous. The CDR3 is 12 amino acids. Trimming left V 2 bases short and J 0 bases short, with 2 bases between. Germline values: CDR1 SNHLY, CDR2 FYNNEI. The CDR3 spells CASSESSYEQYV. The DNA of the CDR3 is TGTGCCAGCAGTGAAAGCTCCTACGAGCAGTACGTC.

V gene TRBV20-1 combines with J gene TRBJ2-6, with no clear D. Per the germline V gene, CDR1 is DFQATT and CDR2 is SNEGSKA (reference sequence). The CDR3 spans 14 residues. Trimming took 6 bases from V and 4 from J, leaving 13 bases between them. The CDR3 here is CSADGRPGANVLTF. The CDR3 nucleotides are TGCAGTGCGGACGGCAGGCCAGGGGCCAACGTCCTGACTTTC.

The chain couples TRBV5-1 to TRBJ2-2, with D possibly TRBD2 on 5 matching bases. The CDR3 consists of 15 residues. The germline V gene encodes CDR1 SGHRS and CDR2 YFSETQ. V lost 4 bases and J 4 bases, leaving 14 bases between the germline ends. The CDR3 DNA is TGCGCCAGCAGCCCCCGGGAATTGAGCACCGGGGAGCTGTTTTTT. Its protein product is CASSPRELSTGELFF.

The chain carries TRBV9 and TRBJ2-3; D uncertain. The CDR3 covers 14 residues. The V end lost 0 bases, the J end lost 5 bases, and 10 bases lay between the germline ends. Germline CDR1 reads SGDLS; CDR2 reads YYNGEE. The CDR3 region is CASSVGIGIDTQYF. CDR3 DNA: TGTGCCAGCAGCGTAGGGATAGGTATAGATACGCAGTATTTT.

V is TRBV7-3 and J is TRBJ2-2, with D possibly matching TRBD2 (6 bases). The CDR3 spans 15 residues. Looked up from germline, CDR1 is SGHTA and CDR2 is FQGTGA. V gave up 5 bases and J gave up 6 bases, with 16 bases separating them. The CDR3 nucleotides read TGTGCCAGCAGCAGGGGACTCTCCAACGCCGGGGAGCTGTTTTTT. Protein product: CASSRGLSNAGELFF. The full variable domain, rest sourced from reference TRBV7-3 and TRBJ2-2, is GAGVSQTPSNKVTEKGKYVELRCDPISGHTALYWYRQSLGQGPEFLIYFQGTGAADDSGLPNDRFFAVRPEGSVSTLKIQRTERGDSAVYLCASSRGLSNAGELFFGEGSRLTVL.

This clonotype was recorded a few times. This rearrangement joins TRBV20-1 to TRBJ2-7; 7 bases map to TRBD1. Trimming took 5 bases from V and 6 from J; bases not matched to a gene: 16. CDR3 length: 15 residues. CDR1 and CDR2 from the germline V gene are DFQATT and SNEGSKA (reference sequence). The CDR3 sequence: CSAEDRSLLSVEQYV. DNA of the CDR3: TGCAGTGCTGAGGACAGGTCCCTGTTAAGTGTCGAGCAGTACGTC.

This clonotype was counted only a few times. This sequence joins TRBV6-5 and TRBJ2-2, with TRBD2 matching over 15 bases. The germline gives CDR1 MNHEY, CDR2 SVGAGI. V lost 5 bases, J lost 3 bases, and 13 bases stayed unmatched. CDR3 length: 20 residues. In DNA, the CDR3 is TGTGCCAGCAGTGACCAATTTCCGGGACTAGCGGGGGGCCACACCGGGGAGCTGTTTTTT. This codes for CASSDQFPGLAGGHTGELFF.

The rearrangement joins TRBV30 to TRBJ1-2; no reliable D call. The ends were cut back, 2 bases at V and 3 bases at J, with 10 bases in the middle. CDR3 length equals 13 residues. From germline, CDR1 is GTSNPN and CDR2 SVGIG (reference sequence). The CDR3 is CAWSPGEDYGYTF. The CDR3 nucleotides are TGTGCCTGGAGTCCCGGGGAGGACTATGGCTACACCTTC. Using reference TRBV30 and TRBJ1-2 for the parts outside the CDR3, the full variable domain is SQTIHQWPATLVQPVGSPLSLECTVEGTSNPNLYWYRQAAGRGLQLLFYSVGIGQISSEVPQNLSASRPQDRQFILSSKKLLLSDSGFYLCAWSPGEDYGYTFGSGTRLTVV.

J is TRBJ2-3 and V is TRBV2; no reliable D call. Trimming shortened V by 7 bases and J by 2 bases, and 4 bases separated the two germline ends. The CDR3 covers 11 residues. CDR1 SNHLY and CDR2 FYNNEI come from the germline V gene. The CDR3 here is CASMATDTQYF. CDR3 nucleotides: TGTGCCAGCATGGCCACAGATACGCAGTATTTT.

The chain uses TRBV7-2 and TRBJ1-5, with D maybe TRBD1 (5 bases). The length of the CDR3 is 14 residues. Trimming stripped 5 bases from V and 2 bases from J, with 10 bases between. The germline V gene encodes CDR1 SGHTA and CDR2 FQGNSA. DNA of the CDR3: TGTGCCAGCAGCCTACAGGATCGCAATCAGCCCCAGCATTTT. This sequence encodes CASSLQDRNQPQHF.

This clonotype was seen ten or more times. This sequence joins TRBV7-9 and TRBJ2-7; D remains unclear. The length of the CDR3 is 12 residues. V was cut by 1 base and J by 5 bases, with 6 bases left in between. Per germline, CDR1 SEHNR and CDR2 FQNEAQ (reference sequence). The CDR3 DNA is TGTGCCAGCAGCTTAGTGGGTAACGAGCAGTACGTC. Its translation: CASSLVGNEQYV.

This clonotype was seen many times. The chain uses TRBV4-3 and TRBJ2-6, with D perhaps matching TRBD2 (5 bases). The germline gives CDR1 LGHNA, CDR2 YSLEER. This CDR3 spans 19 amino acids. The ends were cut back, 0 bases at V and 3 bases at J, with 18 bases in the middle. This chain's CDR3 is CASSQEVDGGLGGANVLTF. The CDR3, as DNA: TGCGCCAGCAGCCAAGAGGTGGACGGAGGCCTAGGTGGGGCCAACGTCCTGACTTTC.

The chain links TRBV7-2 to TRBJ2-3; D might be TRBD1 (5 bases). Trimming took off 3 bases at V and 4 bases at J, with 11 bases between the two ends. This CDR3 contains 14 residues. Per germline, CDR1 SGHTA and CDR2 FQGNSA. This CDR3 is CASSFRSGPDTQYF. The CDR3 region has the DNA TGTGCCAGCAGCTTTCGCTCAGGGCCAGATACGCAGTATTTT.

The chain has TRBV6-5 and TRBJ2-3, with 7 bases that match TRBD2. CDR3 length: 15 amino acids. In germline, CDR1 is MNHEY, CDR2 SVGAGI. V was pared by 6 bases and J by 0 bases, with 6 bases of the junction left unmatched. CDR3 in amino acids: CASSLQAGSTDTQYF. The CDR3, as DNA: TGTGCCAGCAGCCTCCAAGCGGGAAGCACAGATACGCAGTATTTT.

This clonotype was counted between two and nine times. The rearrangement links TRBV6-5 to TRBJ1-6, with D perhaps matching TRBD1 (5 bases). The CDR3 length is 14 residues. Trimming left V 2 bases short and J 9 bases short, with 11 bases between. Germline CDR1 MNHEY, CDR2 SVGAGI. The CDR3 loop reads CASSYGRVGSPLHF. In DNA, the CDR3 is TGTGCCAGCAGTTACGGCAGGGTGGGTTCACCCCTCCACTTT.

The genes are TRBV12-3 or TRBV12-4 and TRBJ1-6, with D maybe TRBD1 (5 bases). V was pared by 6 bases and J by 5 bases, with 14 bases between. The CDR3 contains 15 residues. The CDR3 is CASRGVAVNNSPLHF. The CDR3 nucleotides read TGTGCCAGCAGGGGGGTGGCAGTAAATAATTCACCCCTCCACTTT.

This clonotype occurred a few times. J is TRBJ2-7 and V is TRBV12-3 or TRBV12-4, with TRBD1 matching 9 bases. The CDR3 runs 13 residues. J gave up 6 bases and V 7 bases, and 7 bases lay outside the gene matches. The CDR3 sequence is CASTRTGVSEQYV. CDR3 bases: TGTGCCAGCACCCGGACAGGGGTTTCCGAGCAGTACGTC.

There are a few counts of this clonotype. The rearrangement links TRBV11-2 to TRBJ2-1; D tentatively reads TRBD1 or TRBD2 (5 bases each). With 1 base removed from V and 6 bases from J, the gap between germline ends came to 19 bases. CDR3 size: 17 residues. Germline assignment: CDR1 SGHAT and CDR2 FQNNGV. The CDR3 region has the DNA TGTGCCAGCAGCTTAGTAGTTGGGGGTAAAGTGGGCAATGAGCAGTTCTTC. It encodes CASSLVVGGKVGNEQFF. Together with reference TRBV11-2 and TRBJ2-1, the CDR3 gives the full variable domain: EAGVAQSPRYKIIEKRQSVAFWCNPISGHATLYWYQQILGQGPKLLIQFQNNGVVDDSQLPKDRFSAERLKGVDSTLKIQPAKLEDSAVYLCASSLVVGGKVGNEQFFGPGTRLTVL.

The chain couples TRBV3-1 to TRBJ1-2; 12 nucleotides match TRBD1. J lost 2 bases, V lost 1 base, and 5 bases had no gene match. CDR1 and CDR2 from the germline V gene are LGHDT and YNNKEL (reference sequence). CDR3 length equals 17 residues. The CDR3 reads CASSQVGGTGGNYGYTF. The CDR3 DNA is TGTGCCAGCAGCCAAGTTGGTGGGACAGGGGGCAACTATGGCTACACCTTC.

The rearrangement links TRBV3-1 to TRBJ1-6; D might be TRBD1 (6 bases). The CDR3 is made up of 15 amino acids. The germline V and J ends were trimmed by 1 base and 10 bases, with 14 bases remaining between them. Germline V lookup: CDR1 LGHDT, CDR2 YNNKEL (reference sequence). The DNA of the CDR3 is TGTGCCAGCAGCCAAGCGCCTCTCACAGGGTCACCCCTCCACTTT. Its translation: CASSQAPLTGSPLHF.

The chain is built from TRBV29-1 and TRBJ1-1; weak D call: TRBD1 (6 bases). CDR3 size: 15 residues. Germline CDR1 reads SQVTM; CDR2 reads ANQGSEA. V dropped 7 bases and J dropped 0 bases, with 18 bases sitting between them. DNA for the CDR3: TGCAGCGCTGGGGGGACATCCGGGATGAACACTGAAGCTTTCTTT. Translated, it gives CSAGGTSGMNTEAFF.

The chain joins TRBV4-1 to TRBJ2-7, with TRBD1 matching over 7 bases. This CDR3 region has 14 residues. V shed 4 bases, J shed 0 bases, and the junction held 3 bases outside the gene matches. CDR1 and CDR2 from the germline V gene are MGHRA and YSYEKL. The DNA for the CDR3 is TGCGCCAGCAGCCTAGGGACAGCCTCCTACGAGCAGTACTTC. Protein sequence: CASSLGTASYEQYF.

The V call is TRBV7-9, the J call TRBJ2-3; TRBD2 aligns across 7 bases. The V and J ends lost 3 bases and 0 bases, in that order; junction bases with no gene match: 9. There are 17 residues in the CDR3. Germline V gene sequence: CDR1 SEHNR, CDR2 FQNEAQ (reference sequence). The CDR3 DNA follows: TGTGCCAGCAGCTTGCTACGACTAGCCGTTAGCACAGATACGCAGTATTTT. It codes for CASSLLRLAVSTDTQYF. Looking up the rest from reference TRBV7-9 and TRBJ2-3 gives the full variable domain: DTGVSQNPRHKITKRGQNVTFRCDPISEHNRLYWYRQTLGQGPEFLTYFQNEAQLEKSRLLSDRFSAERPKGSFSTLEIQRTEQGDSAMYLCASSLLRLAVSTDTQYFGPGTRLTVL.

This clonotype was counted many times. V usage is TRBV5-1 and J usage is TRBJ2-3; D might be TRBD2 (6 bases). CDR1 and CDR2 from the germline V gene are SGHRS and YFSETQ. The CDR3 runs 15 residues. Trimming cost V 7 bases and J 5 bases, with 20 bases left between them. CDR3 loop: CASALRESGIDTQYF. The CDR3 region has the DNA TGCGCCAGCGCCCTCCGGGAGTCGGGGATAGATACGCAGTATTTT.